The clone carrying this TCR beta chain was counted a few times. Unique molecular identifiers were incorporated during preparation of the TCRbeta library. TCRdb redid the calling of the PCR reads with MiXCR, one entry per CDR3 protein. The sample holds around 600,000 distinct CDR3 sequences; under 12% are singletons and the top ten take less than 5%. Germline V gene sequence: CDR1 DFQATT, CDR2 SNEGSKA (reference sequence). The CDR3 is made up of 11 amino acids. The V end was cut by 7 bases, the J end by 0 bases, with 4 bases between. This sample was taken from a study of T-cell reconstitution after alpha-beta-depleted transplantation in children.

This clonotype was sampled from a human donor who donated a stem cell graft to a child with acute myeloid leukemia. The specimen comprised PBMCs from the stem cell graft donor, sampled from the stem cell graft. The rearrangement uses TRBV20-1 and TRBJ1-3; D unresolved. CDR3 region: CSVPSGNTIYF. CDR3 in DNA: TGCAGTGTTCCCTCTGGAAACACCATATATTTT.